The clone carrying this T cell receptor (beta chain) was detected once. Unmatched junction bases numbered 3, after V lost 4 bases and J lost 3 bases. In germline, CDR1 is SGHDT, CDR2 YYEEEE. The CDR3 extends over 13 amino acids. 60 Vbeta and 13 Jbeta primers were used in PCR. Sequencing used immunoSEQ multiplex PCR; TCRdb keeps in-frame clones, though not all of them. The data show roughly 100,000 clones, 60% to 70% seen once. The data originate from a study of cytomegalovirus exposure and HLA in healthy donors. Material: PBMCs. This chain connects TRBV5-6 to TRBJ2-5, with 7 bases identical to TRBD1. The clonotype comes from a woman aged 45-59 years in good health and CMV-seronegative. The CDR3 DNA reads TGTGCCAGCAGCCGTGACAGGGAAGAGACCCAGTACTTC. It translates to CASSRDREETQYF. Combining the CDR3 with reference TRBV5-6 and TRBJ2-5 gives the whole variable domain DAGVTQSPTHLIKTRGQQVTLRCSPKSGHDTVSWYQQALGQGPQFIFQYYEEEERQRGNFPDRFSGHQFPNYSSELNVNALLLGDSALYLCASSRDREETQYFGPGTRLLVL.